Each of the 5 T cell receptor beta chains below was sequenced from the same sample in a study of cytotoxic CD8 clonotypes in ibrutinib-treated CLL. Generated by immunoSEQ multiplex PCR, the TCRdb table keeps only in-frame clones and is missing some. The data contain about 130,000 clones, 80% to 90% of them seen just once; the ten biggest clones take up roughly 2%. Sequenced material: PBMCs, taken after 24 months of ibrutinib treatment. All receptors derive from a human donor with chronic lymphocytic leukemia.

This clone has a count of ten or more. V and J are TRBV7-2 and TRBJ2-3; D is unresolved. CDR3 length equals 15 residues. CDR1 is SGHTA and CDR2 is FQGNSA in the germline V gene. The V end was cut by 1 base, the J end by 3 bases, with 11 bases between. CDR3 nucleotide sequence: TGTGCCAGCAGCTTAGAAAAGGCGGCTACAGATACGCAGTATTTT. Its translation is CASSLEKAATDTQYF.

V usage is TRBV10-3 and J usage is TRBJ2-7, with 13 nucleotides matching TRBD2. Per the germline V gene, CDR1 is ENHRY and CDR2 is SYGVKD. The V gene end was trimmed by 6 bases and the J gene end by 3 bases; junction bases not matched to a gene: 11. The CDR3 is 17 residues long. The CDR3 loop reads CAIRGTSGDFKFYEQYF. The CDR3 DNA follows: TGTGCCATCAGGGGGACTAGCGGGGATTTTAAATTCTACGAGCAGTACTTC.

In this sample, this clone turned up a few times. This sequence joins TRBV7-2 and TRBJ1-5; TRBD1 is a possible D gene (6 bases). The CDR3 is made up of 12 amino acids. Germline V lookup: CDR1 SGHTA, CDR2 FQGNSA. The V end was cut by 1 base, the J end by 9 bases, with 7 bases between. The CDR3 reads CASSLGGRPQHF. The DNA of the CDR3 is TGTGCCAGCAGCTTAGGGGGGCGGCCCCAGCATTTT.

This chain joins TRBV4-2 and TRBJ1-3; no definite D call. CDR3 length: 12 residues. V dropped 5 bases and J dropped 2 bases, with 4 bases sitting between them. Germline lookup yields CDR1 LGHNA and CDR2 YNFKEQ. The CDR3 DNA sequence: TGTGCCAGCAGCGAGCCTGGAAACACCATATATTTT. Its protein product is CASSEPGNTIYF.

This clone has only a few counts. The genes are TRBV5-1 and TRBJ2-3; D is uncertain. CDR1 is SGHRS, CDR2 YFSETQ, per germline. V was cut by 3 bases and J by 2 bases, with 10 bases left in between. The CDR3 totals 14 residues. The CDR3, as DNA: TGCGCCAGCAGCTCGATCCTACCCACAGATACGCAGTATTTT. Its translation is CASSSILPTDTQYF.